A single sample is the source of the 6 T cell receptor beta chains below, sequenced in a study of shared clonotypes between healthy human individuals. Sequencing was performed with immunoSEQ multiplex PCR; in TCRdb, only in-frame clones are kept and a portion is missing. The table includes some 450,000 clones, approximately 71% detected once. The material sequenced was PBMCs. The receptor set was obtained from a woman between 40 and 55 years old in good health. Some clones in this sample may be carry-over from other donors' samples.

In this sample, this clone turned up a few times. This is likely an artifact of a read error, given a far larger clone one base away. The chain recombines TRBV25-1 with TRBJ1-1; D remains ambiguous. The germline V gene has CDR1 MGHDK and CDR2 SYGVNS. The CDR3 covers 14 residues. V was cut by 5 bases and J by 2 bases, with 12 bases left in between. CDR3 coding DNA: TGTGCCAGCAGTCCCTCGGCAGACAACACTGAAGCTTTCTTT. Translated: CASSPSADNTEAFF.

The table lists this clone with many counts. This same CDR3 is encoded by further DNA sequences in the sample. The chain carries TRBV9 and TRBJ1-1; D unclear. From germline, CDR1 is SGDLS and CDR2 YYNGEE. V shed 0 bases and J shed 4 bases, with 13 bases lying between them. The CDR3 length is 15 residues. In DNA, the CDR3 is TGTGCCAGCAGCGTAGATCCTACAGAGAGCACTGAAGCTTTCTTT. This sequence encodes CASSVDPTESTEAFF.

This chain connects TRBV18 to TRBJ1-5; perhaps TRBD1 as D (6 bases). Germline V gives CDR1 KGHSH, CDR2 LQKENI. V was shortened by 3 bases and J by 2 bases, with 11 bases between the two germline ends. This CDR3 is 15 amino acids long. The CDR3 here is CASSPGQTRNQPQHF. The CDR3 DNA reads TGTGCCAGCTCACCGGGACAAACTCGCAATCAGCCCCAGCATTTT.

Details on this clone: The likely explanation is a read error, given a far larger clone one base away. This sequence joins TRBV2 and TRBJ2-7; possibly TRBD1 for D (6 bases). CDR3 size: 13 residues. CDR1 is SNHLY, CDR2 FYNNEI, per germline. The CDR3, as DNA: TGTGCCAGCAGCAGGGGTCGCTCCTACGAGCGGTACTTC. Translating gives CASSRGRSYERYF. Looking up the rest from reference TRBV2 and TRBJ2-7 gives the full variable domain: EPEVTQTPSHQVTQMGQEVILRCVPISNHLYFYWYRQILGQKVEFLVSFYNNEISEKSEIFDDQFSVERPDGSNFTLKIRSTKLEDSAMYFCASSRGRSYERYFGPGTRLTVT.

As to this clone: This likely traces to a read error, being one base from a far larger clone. The CDR3 loop reads CASSEWGIGQPQHF. The CDR3, as DNA: TGCGCCAGCAGTGAATGGGGGATAGGTCAGCCCCAGCATTTT. The gene calls are TRBV10-2 and TRBJ1-5, with D possibly matching TRBD1 (5 bases). This CDR3 has 14 residues. Germline values: CDR1 WSHSY, CDR2 SAAADI. V gave up 3 bases and J gave up 6 bases, with 12 bases separating them.

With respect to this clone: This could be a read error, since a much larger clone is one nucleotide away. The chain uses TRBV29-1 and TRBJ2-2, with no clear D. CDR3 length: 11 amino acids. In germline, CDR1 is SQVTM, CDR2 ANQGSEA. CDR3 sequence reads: CGARDTGELFF. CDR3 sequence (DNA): TGCGGCGCCCGGGACACCGGGGAGCTGTTTTTT.